The 18 T cell receptor beta chains presented below share a single source sample, sequenced in a study of T cell responses to AZD1222 COVID-19 vaccine. TCRdb's table, derived via immunoSEQ multiplex PCR, lists solely in-frame clones and lacks some. The sample has around 120,000 clones, 90% to 95% seen once. The sequencing used peripheral blood, collected on day 0 of AZD1222 vaccination. These receptors all come from an adult in good health.

This clone came up once. The rearrangement uses TRBV6-5 and TRBJ1-4, with no clear D. The V and J ends lost 6 bases and 8 bases respectively, with 7 bases between them. The CDR3 runs 11 residues. Germline loops: CDR1 MNHEY, CDR2 SVGAGI. This CDR3 reads CASRSREKLFF. The CDR3 DNA follows: TGTGCCAGCAGAAGCCGGGAAAAACTGTTTTTT.

This chain uses TRBV12-3 or TRBV12-4 with TRBJ1-1; D may be TRBD1 (5 bases). V was trimmed by 6 bases and J by 7 bases, leaving 12 bases between them. The CDR3 covers 12 residues. CDR3 loop: CASSRPRGEAFF. CDR3 coding DNA: TGTGCCAGCAGCCGACCGAGGGGTGAAGCTTTCTTT.

The CDR3 reads CASSQDGAGEQYF. CDR3 in DNA: TGTGCCAGCAGCCAAGATGGGGCGGGTGAGCAGTACTTC. The chain combines TRBV4-2 with TRBJ2-7, with D perhaps matching TRBD1 or TRBD2 (5 bases each). Trimming left V 0 bases short and J 7 bases short, with 10 bases between. The CDR3 has 13 residues. Germline V gene data show CDR1 as LGHNA and CDR2 as YNFKEQ.

The rearrangement joins TRBV27 to TRBJ1-6; D possibly corresponds to TRBD1 (5 bases). V was pared by 3 bases and J by 7 bases, with 13 bases between. This CDR3 contains 15 residues. Germline V gene sequence: CDR1 MNHEY, CDR2 SMNVEV (reference sequence). The CDR3 DNA sequence: TGTGCCAGCAGTTTCCAGGGTCCCCAGAATTCACCCCTCCACTTT. Encoded protein: CASSFQGPQNSPLHF.

The DNA for the CDR3 is TGTGCCACTACAGACAGGGGGTTCCACAATGAGCAGTTCTTC. Translation gives CATTDRGFHNEQFF. V usage is TRBV28 and J usage is TRBJ2-1; TRBD1 agrees at 9 bases. Trimming at V came to 10 bases and at J to 5 bases, leaving 9 bases not matched to a gene. Germline V gene data show CDR1 as MDHEN and CDR2 as SYDVKM. The length of the CDR3 is 14 residues.

The rearrangement joins TRBV3-1 (or the pseudogene TRBV3-2) to TRBJ1-4, with D unclear. Germline V gives CDR1 LGHDT, CDR2 YNNKEL (reference sequence). CDR3 length equals 16 residues. Trimming pared 6 bases from V and 0 bases from J, leaving 14 bases between. DNA for the CDR3: TGTGCCAGCAGGCCAAGTTGGATAGCAACTAATGAAAAACTGTTTTTT. It codes for CASRPSWIATNEKLFF.

V is TRBV4-2 and J is TRBJ2-3; 7 bases are a match to TRBD2. J lost 2 bases, V lost 2 bases, and 10 bases had no gene match. There are 17 residues in the CDR3. The germline V gene encodes CDR1 LGHNA and CDR2 YNFKEQ. The CDR3 DNA follows: TGTGCCAGCAGCCAAACGGGACTAAGGCACTACACAGATACGCAGTATTTT. This codes for CASSQTGLRHYTDTQYF.

This sequence joins TRBV29-1 and TRBJ1-1, with TRBD1 as a possible D gene (5 bases). Germline assignment: CDR1 SQVTM and CDR2 ANQGSEA. V was cut by 7 bases and J by 11 bases, with 20 bases left in between. The CDR3 has 12 residues. The CDR3 bases are TGCAGCGCTTCGACGCAACCGGGGCCGGCTTTCTTT. Translating gives CSASTQPGPAFF.

J is TRBJ1-1 and V is TRBV7-9; D not certain. This CDR3 comprises 11 residues. CDR1 and CDR2 from the germline V gene are SEHNR and FQNEAQ (reference sequence). The V end lost 6 bases, the J end lost 5 bases, and 7 bases lay between the germline ends. The CDR3 bases are TGTGCCAGCAGATCCGTGACTGAAGCTTTCTTT. Translating it yields CASRSVTEAFF.

The rearrangement joins TRBV4-1 to TRBJ1-6; D remains unclear. Germline-derived CDR1 and CDR2 are MGHRA and YSYEKL. V lost 4 bases and J 6 bases, leaving 10 bases between the germline ends. CDR3 length equals 14 residues. CDR3 DNA sequence: TGCGCCAGCAGCCGGGAACAGCGTAATTCACCCCTCCACTTT. This codes for CASSREQRNSPLHF.

V gene TRBV29-1 combines with J gene TRBJ1-1; 7 bases are a match to TRBD1. Germline CDR1 SQVTM, CDR2 ANQGSEA. This CDR3 spans 12 amino acids. Unmatched junction bases numbered 7, after V lost 5 bases and J lost 7 bases. The CDR3, as DNA: TGCAGCGTTTGTAAACAGGGGCGTGAAGCTTTCTTT. Its translation is CSVCKQGREAFF. Full variable domain (outside the CDR3, taken from reference TRBV29-1 and TRBJ1-1): SAVISQKPSRDICQRGTSLTIQCQVDSQVTMMFWYRQQPGQSLTLIATANQGSEATYESGFVIDKFPISRPNLTFSTLTVSNMSPEDSSIYLCSVCKQGREAFFGQGTRLTVV.

The chain combines TRBV19 with TRBJ2-1; TRBD2 agrees at 7 bases. The V segment lost 4 bases and the J segment 6 bases; nucleotides outside the gene matches: 12. The germline V gene encodes CDR1 LNHDA and CDR2 SQIVND (reference sequence). CDR3 length: 16 amino acids. In nucleotides, the CDR3 is TGTGCCAGTAGTAGAGGAAGCGGGATAAACGTCAATGAGCAGTTCTTC. Protein product: CASSRGSGINVNEQFF.

CDR3 coding DNA: TGTGCCAGCAGCTCCCGGAGGGAACCTCCGAGTGAGCAGTTCTTC. Its translation: CASSSRREPPSEQFF. V and J are TRBV5-4 and TRBJ2-1; a weak D match, TRBD2 (6 bases). This CDR3 has 15 residues. V lost 3 bases, J lost 9 bases, and 19 bases lay in between. Looked up from germline, CDR1 is SGHNT and CDR2 is YYREEE (reference sequence).

V usage is TRBV5-1 and J usage is TRBJ1-2, with 7 bases identical to TRBD1. The CDR3 spans 14 residues. Trimming took 3 bases from V and 2 from J; bases not matched to a gene: 4. CDR1 is SGHRS and CDR2 is YFSETQ in the germline V gene. The CDR3 region is CASSSLTGNYGYTF. For the CDR3, the DNA is TGCGCCAGCAGCTCCCTGACAGGGAACTATGGCTACACCTTC. Filled out from reference TRBV5-1 and TRBJ1-2, the complete variable domain reads KAGVTQTPRYLIKTRGQQVTLSCSPISGHRSVSWYQQTPGQGLQFLFEYFSETQRNKGNFPGRFSGRQFSNSRSEMNVSTLELGDSALYLCASSSLTGNYGYTFGSGTRLTVV.

J is TRBJ2-7 and V is TRBV7-6; either TRBD1 or TRBD2 may supply D (6 bases each). Germline V gives CDR1 SGHVS, CDR2 FNYEAQ. Deletions cut 1 base from V and 3 bases from J, with 13 bases between. The CDR3 spans 15 residues. This chain's CDR3 is CASSLVAGEDYEQYF. Written as DNA, the CDR3 is TGTGCCAGCAGCTTAGTGGCAGGGGAGGACTACGAGCAGTACTTC. The complete variable domain, with remaining parts taken from reference TRBV7-6 and TRBJ2-7, reads GAGVSQSPRYKVTKRGQDVALRCDPISGHVSLYWYRQALGQGPEFLTYFNYEAQQDKSGLPNDRFSAERPEGSISTLTIQRTEQRDSAMYRCASSLVAGEDYEQYFGPGTRLTVT.

The genes are TRBV5-6 and TRBJ2-7, with a weak D call TRBD2 (6 bases). Germline V gene sequence: CDR1 SGHDT, CDR2 YYEEEE. Trimming shortened V by 4 bases and J by 1 base, and 15 bases separated the two germline ends. The CDR3 covers 15 residues. The CDR3 nucleotides are TGTGCCAGCAGCCCTCCTCGGGACTCGTCCTACGAGCAGTACTTC. Amino acid sequence: CASSPPRDSSYEQYF.

The chain uses TRBV12-5 and TRBJ1-1; D is ambiguous. V gave up 5 bases and J gave up 3 bases, with 16 bases separating them. CDR1 is LGHNT, CDR2 FRNRAP, per germline. This CDR3 comprises 15 residues. The CDR3 DNA sequence: TGTGCTAGTGGTCCGTCACTCGACCGGGACACTGAAGCTTTCTTT. It specifies CASGPSLDRDTEAFF.

The rearrangement joins TRBV6-4 to TRBJ2-3; D is uncertain. The CDR3 extends over 15 amino acids. CDR1 and CDR2 (germline): MRHNA, SNTAGT. The ends were cut back, 3 bases at V and 2 bases at J, with 12 bases in the middle. CDR3 region: CASSDNSLPTDTQYF. The CDR3 bases are TGTGCCAGCAGTGATAACAGTCTACCCACAGATACGCAGTATTTT.